A single sample gave rise to the 15 T cell receptor beta chains below, sequenced in a study of PD-L1 blockade in urothelial cancer (dated by TCRdb to 2017 to 2019). To prepare the library, the immunoSEQ multiplex PCR assay was applied. TCRdb stores this immuneACCESS table with in-frame sequences only. Part of the clones is absent; in the studies checked, under half of the shortfall reflects unresolved V genes, and no reason is known for the rest. The sample yields tens of thousands of clones; 87% were counted once. The ten largest make up 7.6% of the sample. Material: PBMCs, obtained around atezolizumab (anti-PD-L1) treatment. These receptors were collected from a man in his 60s with urothelial cancer.

The V gene is TRBV7-3, the J gene TRBJ2-1, with TRBD1 identical over 10 bases. Germline CDR1 is SGHTA and CDR2 is FQGTGA. Germline trimming cut 5 bases from V and 4 bases from J; bases unmatched to any gene: 2. CDR3 length equals 14 residues. The CDR3, as DNA: TGTGCCAGCAGCCCGGACAGGGGGTACAATGAGCAGTTCTTC. Protein sequence: CASSPDRGYNEQFF.

The CDR3 loop reads CASSHGTDSYEQYF. Here the CDR3 DNA reads TGTGCCAGCAGCCACGGGACAGACTCCTACGAGCAGTACTTC. The V and J genes are TRBV5-5 and TRBJ2-7; TRBD1 matches at 7 bases. The V segment lost 4 bases and the J segment 0 bases; nucleotides outside the gene matches: 4. The germline CDR1 and CDR2 sequences are SGHKS and YYEKEE (reference sequence). There are 14 residues in the CDR3.

The genes are TRBV5-1 and TRBJ1-2, with 7 bases lining up with TRBD1. The CDR3 sequence is 14 residues long. Germline V lookup: CDR1 SGHRS, CDR2 YFSETQ. The J segment lost 6 bases and the V segment lost 4 bases, leaving 9 bases of the junction unmatched. The CDR3 protein is CASSLLGGEDGYTF. CDR3 sequence (DNA): TGCGCCAGCAGCCTCTTAGGGGGCGAAGATGGCTACACCTTC. The whole variable domain, remainder taken from reference TRBV5-1 and TRBJ1-2, is KAGVTQTPRYLIKTRGQQVTLSCSPISGHRSVSWYQQTPGQGLQFLFEYFSETQRNKGNFPGRFSGRQFSNSRSEMNVSTLELGDSALYLCASSLLGGEDGYTFGSGTRLTVV.

This clone was counted a few times. The gene calls are TRBV9 and TRBJ2-3; D perhaps matches TRBD2 (5 bases). V was clipped by 3 bases and J by 1 base, with 12 bases between them. Germline V gene sequence: CDR1 SGDLS, CDR2 YYNGEE. The CDR3 has 15 amino acids. In nucleotides, the CDR3 is TGTGCCAGCAGCGGGGTGAGCGGCCGCACAGATACGCAGTATTTT. Translated, it gives CASSGVSGRTDTQYF.

This sequence joins TRBV5-1 and TRBJ1-2; tentative D call: TRBD1 (5 bases). Germline V gene sequence: CDR1 SGHRS, CDR2 YFSETQ. This CDR3 is 15 amino acids long. The V end was cut by 4 bases, the J end by 0 bases, with 13 bases between. The CDR3 bases are TGCGCCAGCAGCCTTGGGAGGGGATCTAACTATGGCTACACCTTC. Encoded protein: CASSLGRGSNYGYTF.

The chain recombines TRBV6-5 with TRBJ1-2, with a tentative D call TRBD1 (5 bases). The CDR3 contains 14 residues. CDR1 and CDR2 (germline): MNHEY, SVGAGI. V was cut by 4 bases and J by 3 bases, with 12 bases left in between. The CDR3, as DNA: TGTGCCAGCAGTTTTGGCAGGGCAGACTATGGCTACACCTTC. This codes for CASSFGRADYGYTF.

The rearrangement joins TRBV28 to TRBJ1-2; D gene ambiguous. The germline V and J ends were trimmed by 3 bases and 7 bases, with 18 bases remaining between them. Germline CDR1 MDHEN, CDR2 SYDVKM. CDR3 length: 15 amino acids. Written as DNA, the CDR3 is TGTGCCAGCAGTTTCTCCGGGGAGAGTGAGCGTGGCTACACCTTC. This gives the protein CASSFSGESERGYTF.

The chain employs TRBV7-6 and TRBJ1-4; TRBD1 might be the D (6 bases). The germline gives CDR1 SGHVS, CDR2 FNYEAQ. The CDR3 length is 12 residues. V lost 4 bases to trimming and J lost 6 bases, with 6 bases between them. The CDR3: CASSWTDEKLFF. The DNA of the CDR3 is TGTGCCAGCAGCTGGACAGATGAAAAACTGTTTTTT.

The chain combines TRBV5-1 with TRBJ1-1; possible D gene TRBD1, 5 bases. Looked up from germline, CDR1 is SGHRS and CDR2 is YFSETQ. The CDR3 is made up of 14 amino acids. Trimming removed 0 bases at V and 4 bases at J, with 10 bases between. The DNA for the CDR3 is TGCGCCAGCAGCTTGGGACAGATTGGCACTGAAGCTTTCTTT. Its protein is CASSLGQIGTEAFF.

The rearrangement links TRBV5-1 to TRBJ2-5, with no clear D. Per the germline V gene, CDR1 is SGHRS and CDR2 is YFSETQ. Trimming took 2 bases from V and 4 from J, leaving 15 bases between them. The length of the CDR3 is 15 residues. Here the CDR3 reads CASSFATTLRETQYF. The CDR3 DNA reads as TGCGCCAGCAGCTTCGCGACGACATTGAGAGAGACCCAGTACTTC.

V gene TRBV5-6 combines with J gene TRBJ2-5; 9 nucleotides match TRBD1. CDR3 length equals 13 residues. Germline V gene sequence: CDR1 SGHDT, CDR2 YYEEEE. J was trimmed by 5 bases and V by 2 bases; bases with no gene match: 1. CDR3 DNA: TGTGCCAGCAGCTTCGGACAGGGGGAGACCCAGTACTTC. Residues: CASSFGQGETQYF.

This rearrangement joins TRBV6-1 to TRBJ2-7; 8 positions agree with TRBD1. The CDR3 extends over 17 amino acids. Trimming at V came to 3 bases and at J to 6 bases, leaving 16 bases not matched to a gene. Germline CDR1 reads MNHNS; CDR2 reads SASEGT. Written as DNA, the CDR3 is TGTGCCAGCAGTGACCGGGACAGGTCGATCGGGTTGAGCGAGCAGTACTTC. It specifies CASSDRDRSIGLSEQYF.

This sequence joins TRBV27 and TRBJ2-5, with TRBD2 identical over 8 bases. The length of the CDR3 is 14 residues. Germline loops: CDR1 MNHEY, CDR2 SMNVEV (reference sequence). Trimming cost V 6 bases and J 3 bases; bases outside gene matches: 6. CDR3 protein: CASSESGGKETQYF. In DNA, the CDR3 is TGTGCCAGCAGCGAGAGCGGGGGCAAAGAGACCCAGTACTTC.

The rearrangement links TRBV5-1 to TRBJ1-1; possibly TRBD1 for D (5 bases). The CDR3 length is 15 residues. The V and J ends lost 6 bases and 1 base respectively, with 16 bases between them. Germline assignment: CDR1 SGHRS and CDR2 YFSETQ. In DNA, the CDR3 is TGCGCCAGCAATAAAGGGGTTCTGAAGAACACTGAAGCTTTCTTT. Amino acid sequence: CASNKGVLKNTEAFF.

The V and J genes are TRBV28 and TRBJ2-5; 7 bases are a match to TRBD1. The CDR3 covers 16 residues. With V trimmed by 7 bases and J by 2 bases, 13 bases remained unmatched. CDR1 and CDR2 from the germline V gene are MDHEN and SYDVKM. CDR3 sequence: CASTEARGTAQETQYF. The DNA for the CDR3 is TGTGCCAGCACCGAAGCGCGAGGGACAGCGCAAGAGACCCAGTACTTC.